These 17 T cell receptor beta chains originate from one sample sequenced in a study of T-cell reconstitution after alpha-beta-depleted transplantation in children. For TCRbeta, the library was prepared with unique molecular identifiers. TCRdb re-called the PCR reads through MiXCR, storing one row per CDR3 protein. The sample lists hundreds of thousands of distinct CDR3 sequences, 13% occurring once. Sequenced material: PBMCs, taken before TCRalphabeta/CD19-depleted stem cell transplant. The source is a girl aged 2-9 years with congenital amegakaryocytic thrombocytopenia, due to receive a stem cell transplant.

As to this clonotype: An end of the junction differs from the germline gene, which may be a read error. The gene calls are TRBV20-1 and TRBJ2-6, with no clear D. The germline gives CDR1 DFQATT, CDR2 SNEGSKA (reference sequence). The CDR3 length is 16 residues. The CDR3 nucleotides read TGCTGTGCTAGAGCTCCTGGGTTTGCAGGGGCCAACGTCCTGACTTTC. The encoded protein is CCARAPGFAGANVLTF.

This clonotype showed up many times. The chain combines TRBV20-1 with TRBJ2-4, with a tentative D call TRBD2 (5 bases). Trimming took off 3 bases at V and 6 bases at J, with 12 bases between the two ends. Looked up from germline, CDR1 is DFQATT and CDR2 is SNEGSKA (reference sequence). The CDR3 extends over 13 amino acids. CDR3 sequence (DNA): TGCAGTGCTAGGAGCCAGGCGGGAAACATTCAGTACTTC. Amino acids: CSARSQAGNIQYF.

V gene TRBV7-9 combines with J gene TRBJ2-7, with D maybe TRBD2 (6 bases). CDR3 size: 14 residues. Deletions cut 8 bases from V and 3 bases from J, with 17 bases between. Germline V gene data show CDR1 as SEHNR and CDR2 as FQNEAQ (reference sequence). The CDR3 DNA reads TGTGCCAGCTCTCCTAGCGTTGGAAACTACGAGCAGTACTTC. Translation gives CASSPSVGNYEQYF.

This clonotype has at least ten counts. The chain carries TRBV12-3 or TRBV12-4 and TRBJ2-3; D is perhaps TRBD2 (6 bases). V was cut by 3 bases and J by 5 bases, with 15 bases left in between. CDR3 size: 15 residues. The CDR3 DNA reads TGTGCCAGCAGTTTGATAGCGGAGAGGGGAGATACGCAGTATTTT. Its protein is CASSLIAERGDTQYF.

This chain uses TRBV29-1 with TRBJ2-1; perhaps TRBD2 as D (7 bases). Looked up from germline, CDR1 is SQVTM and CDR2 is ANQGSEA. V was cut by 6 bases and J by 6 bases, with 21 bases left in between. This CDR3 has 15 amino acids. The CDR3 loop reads CSVPSWGGRFNEQFF. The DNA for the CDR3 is TGCAGCGTACCCTCTTGGGGGGGGCGGTTCAATGAGCAGTTCTTC.

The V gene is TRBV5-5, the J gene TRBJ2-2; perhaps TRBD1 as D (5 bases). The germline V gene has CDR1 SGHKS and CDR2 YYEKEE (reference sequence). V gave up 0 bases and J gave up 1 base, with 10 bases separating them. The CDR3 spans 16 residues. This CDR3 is CASSLVVGLNTGELFF. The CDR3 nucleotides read TGTGCCAGCAGCTTGGTGGTGGGGCTGAACACCGGGGAGCTGTTTTTT.

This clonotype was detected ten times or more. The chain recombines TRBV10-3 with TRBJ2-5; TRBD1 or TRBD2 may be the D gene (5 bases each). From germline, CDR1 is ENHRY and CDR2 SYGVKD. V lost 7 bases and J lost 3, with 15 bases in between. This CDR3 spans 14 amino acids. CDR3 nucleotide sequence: TGTGCCATCACTCAGGGATTCGGGGAAGAGACCCAGTACTTC. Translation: CAITQGFGEETQYF.

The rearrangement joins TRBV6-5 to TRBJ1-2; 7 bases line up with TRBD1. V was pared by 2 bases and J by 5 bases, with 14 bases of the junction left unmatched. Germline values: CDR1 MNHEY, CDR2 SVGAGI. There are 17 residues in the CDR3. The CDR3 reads CASSYLKHGTAVYGYTF. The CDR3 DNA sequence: TGTGCCAGCAGTTACCTCAAACATGGGACAGCCGTATATGGCTACACCTTC.

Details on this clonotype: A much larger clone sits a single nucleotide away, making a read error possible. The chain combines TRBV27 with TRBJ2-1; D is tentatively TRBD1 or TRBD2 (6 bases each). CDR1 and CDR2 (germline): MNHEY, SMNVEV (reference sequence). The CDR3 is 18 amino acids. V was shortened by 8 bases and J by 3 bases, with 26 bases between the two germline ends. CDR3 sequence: CASATGQIAGYCYNEQFF. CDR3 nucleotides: TGTGCCAGCGCTACCGGACAGATTGCGGGATACTGCTACAATGAGCAGTTCTTC.

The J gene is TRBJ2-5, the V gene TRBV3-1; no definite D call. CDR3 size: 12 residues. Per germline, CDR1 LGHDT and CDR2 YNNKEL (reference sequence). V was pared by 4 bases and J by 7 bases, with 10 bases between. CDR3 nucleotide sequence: TGTGCCAGCAGCCTTACCACCGGGACCCAGTACTTC. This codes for CASSLTTGTQYF.

The CDR3 DNA reads as TGTGCTAGTGGTTTGGTCGATTGGGGACAGGCAACTAATGAAAAACTGTTTTTT. This encodes CASGLVDWGQATNEKLFF. The J gene is TRBJ1-4, the V gene TRBV12-5; TRBD1 agrees at 8 bases. The CDR3 runs to 18 residues. V dropped 0 bases and J dropped 0; count of bases not matched to a gene: 6. Germline V gives CDR1 LGHNT, CDR2 FRNRAP. Variable domain in full (rest from reference TRBV12-5 and TRBJ1-4): DARVTQTPRHKVTEMGQEVTMRCQPILGHNTVFWYRQTMMQGLELLAYFRNRAPLDDSGMPKDRFSAEMPDATLATLKIQPSEPRDSAVYFCASGLVDWGQATNEKLFFGSGTQLSVL.

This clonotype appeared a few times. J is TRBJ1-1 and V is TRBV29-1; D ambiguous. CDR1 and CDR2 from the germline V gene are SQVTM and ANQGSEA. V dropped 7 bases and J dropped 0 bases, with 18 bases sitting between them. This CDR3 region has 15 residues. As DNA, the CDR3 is TGCAGCGCCTCATCGGGAGGCCAACTGAACACTGAAGCTTTCTTT. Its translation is CSASSGGQLNTEAFF.

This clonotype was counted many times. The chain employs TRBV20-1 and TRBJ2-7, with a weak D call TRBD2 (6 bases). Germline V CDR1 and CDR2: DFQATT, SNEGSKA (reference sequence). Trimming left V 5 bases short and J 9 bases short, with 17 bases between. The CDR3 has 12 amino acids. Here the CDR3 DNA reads TGCAGTGCTGGACCATCTGGAGGGTGGCAGTACTTC. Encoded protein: CSAGPSGGWQYF.

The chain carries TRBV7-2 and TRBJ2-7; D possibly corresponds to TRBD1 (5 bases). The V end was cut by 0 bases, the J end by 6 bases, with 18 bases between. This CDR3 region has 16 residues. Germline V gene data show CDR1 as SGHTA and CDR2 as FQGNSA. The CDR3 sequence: CASSLAQGSRLREQYF. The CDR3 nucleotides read TGTGCCAGCAGCTTAGCCCAGGGCTCCAGATTACGCGAGCAGTACTTC.

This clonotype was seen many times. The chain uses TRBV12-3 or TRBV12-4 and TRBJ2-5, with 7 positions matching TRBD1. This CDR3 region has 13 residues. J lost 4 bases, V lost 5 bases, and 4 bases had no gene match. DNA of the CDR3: TGTGCCAGCAGTACGGCAGGGGGAGAGACCCAGTACTTC. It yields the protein CASSTAGGETQYF.

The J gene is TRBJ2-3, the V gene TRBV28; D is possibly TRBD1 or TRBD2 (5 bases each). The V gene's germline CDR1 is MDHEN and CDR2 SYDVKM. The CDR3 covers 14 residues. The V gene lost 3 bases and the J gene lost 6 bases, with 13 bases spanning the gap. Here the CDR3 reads CASSLGRIQDTQYF. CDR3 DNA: TGTGCCAGCAGTTTGGGACGAATACAGGATACGCAGTATTTT.

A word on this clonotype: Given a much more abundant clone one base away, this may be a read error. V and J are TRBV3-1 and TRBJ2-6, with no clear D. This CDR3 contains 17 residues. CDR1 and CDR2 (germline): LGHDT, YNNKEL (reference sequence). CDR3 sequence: CATSQDPRISGANVLTF. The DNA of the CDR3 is TGTGCCACCAGCCAAGATCCGCGCATCTCTGGGGCCAACGTCCTGACTTTC.